This T cell receptor beta chain derives from a study of cytomegalovirus exposure and HLA in healthy donors. Between the trimmed V and J ends, which lost 4 bases and 2 bases, there was a span of 9 bases. Germline assignment: CDR1 MNHEY and CDR2 SVGAGI. The CDR3 sequence is 13 residues long. General study findings and limits: The authors judged a highly shared variant cluster likely a sequencing artifact. Follow-up analysis found HLA locus-dependent TCR association rates, highest for DRB1 and lowest for HLA-C. In an earlier analysis, about 87% or about 30%: the productive usage of most TCR beta V segments.

PCR primers comprised 60 Vbeta and 13 Jbeta primers. Clones were sequenced by immunoSEQ multiplex PCR, and TCRdb holds only the in-frame ones, with some missing. The sample records around 120,000 clones, roughly 63% being singletons. For this clone: Its antigen is as yet unknown.

Each donor was healthy, and each was a bone marrow donor. This chain uses TRBV6-5 with TRBJ2-7; D possibly corresponds to TRBD1 (6 bases). This receptor was taken from a young man in good health and CMV-seropositive. Input material: PBMCs. In nucleotides, the CDR3 is TGTGCCAGCAGTTGGACAGCGGCCTACGAGCAGTACTTC. Translation: CASSWTAAYEQYF.